This T cell receptor (beta chain) appears in the sequencing data of a study of blood T cells in healthy people across ages. This clonotype was seen more than once but under ten times. The CDR3 runs 12 residues. V was clipped by 6 bases and J by 5 bases, with 14 bases between them. CDR1 and CDR2 from the germline V gene are DFQATT and SNEGSKA (reference sequence). Sample-barcoded 5' priming and a J-beta primer mix drove a second PCR of 7 to 11 cycles. Every cDNA molecule bore a tag from a template-switch adaptor containing 12 random nucleotides. A single record per CDR3 protein comes from TCRdb applying MiXCR to the 5' RACE reads. The data show 580,000 or so distinct CDR3 sequences, around 48% seen once. Total RNA was extracted at no less than 5.5 micrograms per sample.

V is TRBV20-1 and J is TRBJ2-7; no definite D call. Material: blood. The TCR comes from a man older than 75 in good health. The CDR3 loop reads CSASAVRNEQYF. In DNA form, the CDR3 reads TGCAGTGCCTCGGCGGTCAGAAACGAGCAGTACTTC.